The clone carrying this T cell receptor (beta chain) was detected once. V shed 3 bases and J shed 1 base, with 9 bases lying between them. The germline V gene encodes CDR1 DFQATT and CDR2 SNEGSKA (reference sequence). The CDR3 length is 13 residues. The sample is drawn from a study of blood T cells in healthy people across ages. The use of a sample-barcoded 5' primer and a J-beta primer mix characterized a second PCR of about 6 to 12 cycles. TCRdb independently ran MiXCR on the 5' RACE reads; one entry per CDR3 protein. In the table there are roughly 800,000 distinct CDR3 sequences, over 45% of which are singletons.

The sample comprised blood. The receptor comes from a man aged 25 to 45 in good health. This chain joins TRBV20-1 and TRBJ1-1; the D is unclear. CDR3 nucleotide sequence: TGCAGTGCTAGTTCTAACGGGAACACTGAAGCTTTCTTT. This sequence encodes CSASSNGNTEAFF.